Listed below are T cell receptor beta chains from one sample, sequenced in a study of OX40 agonist ivuxolimab in advanced cancers. TCRdb keeps only in-frame clones here, not all; method: immunoSEQ multiplex PCR. The table has fewer than 95,000 clones, about 92% seen once. The sample consisted of CD4+ or CD8+ T cells sorted from blood, taken in a trial of the OX40 agonist ivuxolimab. Receptors originate from an adult with an advanced solid tumor such as melanoma, head and neck, liver or kidney cancer. Both conserved end residues are part of each CDR3. Each record gives: CDR3 DNA, CDR3 protein, J gene, clone size, V gene, D gene. The D gene is left open where the match is weak. For some rows the clone size is stated as once, few or many, or as a class when expanded; others skip it.

TGCGCCAGCAGCCAAGATGTACAGACATCCTACGAGCAGTACTTC | CASSQDVQTSYEQYF | TRBJ2-7 | NA | TRBV4-1 | NA
TGTGCCAGCAGCTTTAAGGGGGGTTACGAGCAGTACTTC | CASSFKGGYEQYF | TRBJ2-7 | NA | TRBV13 | NA
TGTGCTAGTGGTTTGTTCCCGGGACTAGCGGGAGGGCCCATCTACAATGAGCAGTTCTTC | CASGLFPGLAGGPIYNEQFF | TRBJ2-1 | NA | TRBV12-5 | TRBD2
TGTGCCAGCAGCTTCAGTAACAGGGGGCGCGACGAGCAGTACTTC | CASSFSNRGRDEQYF | TRBJ2-7 | NA | TRBV5-6 | TRBD1
TGTGCCAGTAGTATAGTAGCGGGAGCCTACAATGAGCAGTTCTTC | CASSIVAGAYNEQFF | TRBJ2-1 | NA | TRBV19 | TRBD2
TGCAGCGTTGAGCCCCAGGGGGCGGGGGAAAAACTGTTTTTT | CSVEPQGAGEKLFF | TRBJ1-4 | NA | TRBV29-1 | TRBD1
TGCGCCAGCAGTGTTGGCAGCCCGAACACTGAAGCTTTCTTT | CASSVGSPNTEAFF | TRBJ1-1 | NA | TRBV23-1 | NA
TGTGCCAGCAGTGAAGCTTGGGCGGGGCGAAATGAAAAACTGTTTTTT | CASSEAWAGRNEKLFF | TRBJ1-4 | once | TRBV6-1 | NA
TGTGCCAGCACCTGGGGGGGGGCCAACGTCCTGACTTTC | CASTWGGANVLTF | TRBJ2-6 | NA | TRBV13 | NA
TGTGCCAGCAGCGTAGCGGGAGAAAATGAGCAGTTCTTC | CASSVAGENEQFF | TRBJ2-1 | NA | TRBV9 | NA
TGTGCCAGCAGGAAAGGGACAGGGGGCTATGGCTACACCTTC | CASRKGTGGYGYTF | TRBJ1-2 | NA | TRBV6-1 | TRBD1
TGTGCCAGCAGCTTAGCGGGCGGCGGGAGGTTGTACAATGAGCAGTTCTTC | CASSLAGGGRLYNEQFF | TRBJ2-1 | NA | TRBV7-6 | TRBD2